This entry describes one T cell receptor (beta chain). This clone came up once. Its antigen is not yet known. It has no much larger one-base neighbor in the sample; base qualities were not kept. The CDR3 regions of human TCRbeta chains were analyzed by immunosequencing. The source study handled its data this way. TCRs in the repertoires were matched against a reference library of SARS-CoV-2-specific TCRs that had been generated with the MIRA antigen-specificity platform. Breadth was defined as the fraction of unique TCRs that were SARS-CoV-2-associated, and depth was defined as the fraction of total T cells that were SARS-CoV-2-associated. Each spike-specific TCR was assigned to its reactive spike region and to a CD4 or CD8 class using the MIRA data. Log10-transformed breadth and depth values were compared by one-way ANOVA with Sidak's multiple comparisons tests. TCRdb mirrors the immuneACCESS table, restricted to in-frame sequences. Some clones are absent from its copies; in checked studies, under half trace to an unresolved V gene, and the reason for the others is unknown. The V and J calls and the clone size are those of that table, but D and trimming were determined from the DNA. A total of over 70,000 clones appear in this sample, 88% of them only once. Around 10% of the sample belongs to the ten largest clones.

This sample was taken from a study of T cell responses to AZD1222 COVID-19 vaccine (dated by TCRdb to the early 2020s). Study-level background: TCR sequencing was performed for more than 230 trial participants, of whom some 200 were given two doses of AZD1222 and around 25 were given two doses of MenACWY control vaccine. Trial participants were enrolled by age into subgroups of 18-55, 56-69 and 70-plus years, and 148, 28 and 57 TCR-sequenced participants, respectively, were included in these subgroups. Overall results and qualifications from the work: In the small 56-69-year group, the increase in depth fell short of significance, most likely because of low power. Reportedly, close to half of the unique spike-specific TCRs recognized epitopes lying outside the regions that are mutated in the B.1.351 and B.1.1.7 variants. Conclusions about previously exposed vaccinees are limited because only six or seven AZD1222 recipients were SARS-CoV-2 seropositive at baseline. After two AZD1222 doses, both the breadth and the depth of spike-specific TCRs were significantly higher than at day 0 and than in MenACWY recipients. Because no day 14 peak-response samples were available, the repertoires could be characterized only after the peak T cell response. The whole spike protein was spanned by vaccine-associated CD4 TCRs, and dominant responses were seen in regions 160-218 and 743-854. Participants were mostly white British and included more females than males, and it was suggested by the authors that clonal diversity may have been underestimated.

The junction shows trimming of 1 base on V and 7 bases on J, and the gene matches do not reach 3 bases of it. The CDR3 starts with the cysteine, ends with the phenylalanine, and has 15 residues. Of all the DNA, just the CDR3 is kept, 45 bases in frame from base 1. From a lookup of the germline V gene, CDR1 and CDR2 are KGHSH and LQKENI. According to the study, the label for this sample's time point signals: baseline before first vaccination. In light of the paper, this sample's treatment or condition label describes: meningococcal conjugate vaccine given as trial control. The vaccinee samples were drawn from two UK trials, COV001 and COV002, one of which was a single-blind randomized controlled phase 2/3 trial testing AZD1222 (ChAdOx1 nCoV-19) in healthy adults. For TCRbeta chain sequencing, PBMC samples were collected from trial participants at day 0 and at day 28 after the second dose.

The receptor was derived from an adult in good health. The chain employs TRBV18 and TRBJ1-6, with 8 middle bases fitting TRBD1. The starting material was peripheral blood, obtained on day 0 of MenACWY control vaccination. The nucleotide sequence reads TGTGCCAGCTCACCACGGACAGGGACGAATTCACCCCTCCACTTT. This gives the protein CASSPRTGTNSPLHF. With all but the CDR3 taken from the reference TRBV18 and TRBJ1-6 genes, the full variable domain is: NAGVMQNPRHLVRRRGQEARLRCSPMKGHSHVYWYRQLPEEGLKFMVYLQKENIIDESGMPKERFSAEFPKEGPSILRIQQVVRGDSAAYFCASSPRTGTNSPLHFGNGTRLTVT.